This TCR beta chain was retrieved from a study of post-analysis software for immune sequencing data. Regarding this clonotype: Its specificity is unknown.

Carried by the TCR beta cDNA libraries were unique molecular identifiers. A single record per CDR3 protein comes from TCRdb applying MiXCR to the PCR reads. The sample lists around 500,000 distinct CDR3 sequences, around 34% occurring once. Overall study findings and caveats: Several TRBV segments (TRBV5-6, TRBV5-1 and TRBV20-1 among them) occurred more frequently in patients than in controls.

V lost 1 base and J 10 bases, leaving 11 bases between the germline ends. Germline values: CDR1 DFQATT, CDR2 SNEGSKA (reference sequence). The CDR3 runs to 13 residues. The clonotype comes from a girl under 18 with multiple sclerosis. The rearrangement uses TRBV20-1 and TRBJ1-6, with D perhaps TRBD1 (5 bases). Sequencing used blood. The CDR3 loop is CSARVREGSPLHF. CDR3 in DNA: TGCAGTGCTAGAGTCAGGGAAGGCTCACCCCTCCACTTT.